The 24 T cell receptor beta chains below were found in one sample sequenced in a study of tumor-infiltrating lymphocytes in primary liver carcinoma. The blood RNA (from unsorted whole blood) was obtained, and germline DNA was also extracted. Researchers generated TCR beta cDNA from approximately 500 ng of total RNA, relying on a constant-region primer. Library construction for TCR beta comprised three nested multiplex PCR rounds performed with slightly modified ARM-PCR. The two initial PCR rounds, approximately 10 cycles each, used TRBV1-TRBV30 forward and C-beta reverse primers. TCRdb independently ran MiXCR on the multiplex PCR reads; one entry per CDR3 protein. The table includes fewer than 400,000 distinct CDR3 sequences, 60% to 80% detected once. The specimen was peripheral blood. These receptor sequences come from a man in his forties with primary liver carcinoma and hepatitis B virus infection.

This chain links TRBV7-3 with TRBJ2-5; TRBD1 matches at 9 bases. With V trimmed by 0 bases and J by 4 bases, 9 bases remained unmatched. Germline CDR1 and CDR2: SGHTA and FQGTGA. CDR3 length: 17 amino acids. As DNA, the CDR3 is TGTGCCAGCAGCTTAACCGGGGACAGGGAGGGTTTAGAGACCCAGTACTTC. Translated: CASSLTGDREGLETQYF.

CDR3 coding DNA: TGTGCCAGCAGTTACATCAGCACCGGCGGTGGGAAACTGTTTTTT. Translating gives CASSYISTGGGKLFF. The chain carries TRBV6-2 or TRBV6-3 and TRBJ1-4, with D hard to call. There are 15 residues in the CDR3. Trimming cost V 2 bases and J 11 bases, with 18 bases left between them. Germline V lookup: CDR1 MNHEY, CDR2 SVGEGT.

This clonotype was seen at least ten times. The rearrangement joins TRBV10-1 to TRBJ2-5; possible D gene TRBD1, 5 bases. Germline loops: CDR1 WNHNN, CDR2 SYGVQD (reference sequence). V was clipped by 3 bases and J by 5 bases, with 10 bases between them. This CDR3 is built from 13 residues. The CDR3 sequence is CASSEVAGETQYF. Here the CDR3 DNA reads TGCGCCAGCAGTGAAGTAGCAGGGGAGACCCAGTACTTC.

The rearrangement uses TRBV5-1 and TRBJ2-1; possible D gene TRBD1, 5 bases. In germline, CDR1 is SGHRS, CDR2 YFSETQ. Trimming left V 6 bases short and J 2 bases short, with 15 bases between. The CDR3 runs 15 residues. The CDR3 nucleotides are TGCGCCAGCAACTTCTCAGGGAACGCCTACAATGAGCAGTTCTTC. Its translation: CASNFSGNAYNEQFF.

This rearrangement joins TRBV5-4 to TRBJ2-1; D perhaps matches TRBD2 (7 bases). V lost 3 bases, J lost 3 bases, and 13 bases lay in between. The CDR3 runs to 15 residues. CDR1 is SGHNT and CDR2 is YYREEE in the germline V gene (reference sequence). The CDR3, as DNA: TGTGCCAGCAGCTGGGGGGCTAGCGGCTACAATGAGCAGTTCTTC. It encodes CASSWGASGYNEQFF.

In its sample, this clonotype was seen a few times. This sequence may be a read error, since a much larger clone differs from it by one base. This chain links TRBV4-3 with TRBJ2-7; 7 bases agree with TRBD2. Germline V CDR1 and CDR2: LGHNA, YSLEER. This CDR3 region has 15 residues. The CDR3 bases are TGCGCCAACAGCCAAGGTCCGGGAGGAGAGGACGAGCAGTACTTC. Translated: CANSQGPGGEDEQYF.

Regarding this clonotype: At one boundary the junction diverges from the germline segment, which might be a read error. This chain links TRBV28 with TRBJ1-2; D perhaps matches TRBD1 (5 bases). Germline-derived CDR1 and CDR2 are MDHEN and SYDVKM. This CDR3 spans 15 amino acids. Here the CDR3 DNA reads TGTGCCAGCAGTACTCGGGACCAAGCTAACTATGACTACACCTTC. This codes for CASSTRDQANYDYTF.

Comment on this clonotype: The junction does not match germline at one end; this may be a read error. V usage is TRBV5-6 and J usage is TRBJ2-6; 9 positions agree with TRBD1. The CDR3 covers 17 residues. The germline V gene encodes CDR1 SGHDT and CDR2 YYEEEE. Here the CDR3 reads CASTVDRGVSGANVMTF. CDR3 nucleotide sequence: TGTGCCAGCACCGTGGACAGGGGAGTCTCTGGGGCCAACGTCATGACTTTC.

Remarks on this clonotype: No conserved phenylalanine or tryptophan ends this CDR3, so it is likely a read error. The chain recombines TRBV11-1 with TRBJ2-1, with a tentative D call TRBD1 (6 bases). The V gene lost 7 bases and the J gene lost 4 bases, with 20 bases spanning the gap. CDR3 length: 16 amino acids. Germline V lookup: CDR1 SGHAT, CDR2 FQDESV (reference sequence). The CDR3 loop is CASISRRDILYNEQFL. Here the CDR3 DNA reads TGTGCCAGCATCTCACGAAGGGACATCTTATACAATGAGCAGTTCTTA.

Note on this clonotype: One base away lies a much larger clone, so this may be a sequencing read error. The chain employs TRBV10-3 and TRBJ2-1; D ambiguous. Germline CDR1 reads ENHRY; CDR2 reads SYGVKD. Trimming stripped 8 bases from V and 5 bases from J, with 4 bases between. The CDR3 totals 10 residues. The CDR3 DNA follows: TGTGCCATCGGCAACAATGAGCAGTTCTTC. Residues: CAIGNNEQFF.

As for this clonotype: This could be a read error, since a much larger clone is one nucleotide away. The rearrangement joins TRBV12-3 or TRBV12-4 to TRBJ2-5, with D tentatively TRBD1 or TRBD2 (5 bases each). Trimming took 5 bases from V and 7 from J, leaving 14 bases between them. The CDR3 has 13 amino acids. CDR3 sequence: CASSTSPGGTQYF. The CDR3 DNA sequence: TGTGCCAGCAGTACCAGTCCTGGGGGGACCCAGTACTTC.

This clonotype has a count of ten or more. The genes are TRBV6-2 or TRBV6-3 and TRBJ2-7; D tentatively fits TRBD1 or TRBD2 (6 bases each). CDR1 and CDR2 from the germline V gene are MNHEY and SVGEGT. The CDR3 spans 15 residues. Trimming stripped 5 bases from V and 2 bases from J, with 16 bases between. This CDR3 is CASSPSRGDPYEQYF. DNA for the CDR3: TGTGCCAGCAGTCCTTCGAGGGGGGACCCCTACGAGCAGTACTTC.

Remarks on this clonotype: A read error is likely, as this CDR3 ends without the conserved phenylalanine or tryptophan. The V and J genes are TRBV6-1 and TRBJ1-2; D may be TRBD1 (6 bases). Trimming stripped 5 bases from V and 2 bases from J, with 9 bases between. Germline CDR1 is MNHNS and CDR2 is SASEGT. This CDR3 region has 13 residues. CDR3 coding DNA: TGTGCCAGCAGTACTGACAGGAACTATGGCTACACCTCC. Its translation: CASSTDRNYGYTS.

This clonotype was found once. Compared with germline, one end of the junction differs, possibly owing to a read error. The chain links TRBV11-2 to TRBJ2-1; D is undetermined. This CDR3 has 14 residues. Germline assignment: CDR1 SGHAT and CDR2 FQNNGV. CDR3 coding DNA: TGTGCCAGCAGCTTAGTTAGCTGTCTCAATGGGCAGTTCTTC. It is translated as CASSLVSCLNGQFF.

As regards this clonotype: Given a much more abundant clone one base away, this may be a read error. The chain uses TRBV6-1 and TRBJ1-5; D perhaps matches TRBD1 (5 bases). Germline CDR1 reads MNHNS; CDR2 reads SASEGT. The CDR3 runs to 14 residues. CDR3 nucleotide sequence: TGTGCCACCCAAGGGGATTTTGACTATCAGCCCCAGCGTTTT. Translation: CATQGDFDYQPQRF.

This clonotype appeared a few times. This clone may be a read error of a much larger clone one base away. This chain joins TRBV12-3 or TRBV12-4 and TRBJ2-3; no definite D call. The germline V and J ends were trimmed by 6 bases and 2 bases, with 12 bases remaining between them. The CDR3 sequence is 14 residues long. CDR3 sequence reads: CASRMGTVTDTQYF. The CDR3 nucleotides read TGTGCCAGCAGAATGGGAACAGTCACAGATACGCAGTATTTT.

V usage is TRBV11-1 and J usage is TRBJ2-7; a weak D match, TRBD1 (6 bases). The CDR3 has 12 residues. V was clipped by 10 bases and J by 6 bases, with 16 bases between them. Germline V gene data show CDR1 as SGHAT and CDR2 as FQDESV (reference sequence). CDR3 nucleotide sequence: TGTGCCAACAGTCTCAAACAGGGCGAGCAGTACTTC. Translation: CANSLKQGEQYF.

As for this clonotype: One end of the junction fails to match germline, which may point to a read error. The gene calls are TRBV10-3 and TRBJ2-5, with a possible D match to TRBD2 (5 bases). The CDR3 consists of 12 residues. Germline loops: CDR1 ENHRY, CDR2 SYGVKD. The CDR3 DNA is TGTGTCATCAGTGAGTCCGGGGAGACGCAGTACTTC. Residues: CVISESGETQYF.

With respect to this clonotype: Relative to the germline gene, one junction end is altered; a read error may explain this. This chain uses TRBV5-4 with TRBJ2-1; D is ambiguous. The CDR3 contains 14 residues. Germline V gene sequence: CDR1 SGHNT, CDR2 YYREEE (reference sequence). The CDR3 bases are TGTGCCGGCAGCTTCTTCGGCTCTCGGAATGGGCAGTTCTTC. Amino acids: CAGSFFGSRNGQFF.

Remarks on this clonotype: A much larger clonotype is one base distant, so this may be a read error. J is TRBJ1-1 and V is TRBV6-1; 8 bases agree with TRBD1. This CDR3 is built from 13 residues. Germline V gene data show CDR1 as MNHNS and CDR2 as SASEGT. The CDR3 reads CACSDRGVTEAFF. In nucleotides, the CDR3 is TGTGCCTGCAGCGACAGGGGCGTGACTGAAGCTTTCTTT.

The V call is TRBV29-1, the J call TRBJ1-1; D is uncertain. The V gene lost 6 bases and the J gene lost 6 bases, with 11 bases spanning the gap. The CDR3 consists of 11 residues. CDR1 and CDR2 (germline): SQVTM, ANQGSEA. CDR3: CSVGAWSEAFF. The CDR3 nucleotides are TGCAGCGTGGGTGCTTGGTCTGAAGCTTTCTTT.

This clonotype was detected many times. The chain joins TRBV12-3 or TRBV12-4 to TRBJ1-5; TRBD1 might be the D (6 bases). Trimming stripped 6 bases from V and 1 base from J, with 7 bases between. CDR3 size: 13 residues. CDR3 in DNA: TGTGCCAGCAGAACAGGGAGCAATCAGCCCCAGCATTTT. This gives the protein CASRTGSNQPQHF.

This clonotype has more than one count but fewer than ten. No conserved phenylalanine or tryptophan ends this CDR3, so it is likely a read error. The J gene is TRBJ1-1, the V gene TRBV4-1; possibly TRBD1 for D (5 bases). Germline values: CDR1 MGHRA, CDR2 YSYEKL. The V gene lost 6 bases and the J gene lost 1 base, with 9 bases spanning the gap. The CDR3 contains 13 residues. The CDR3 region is CASSYTGNTEAFS. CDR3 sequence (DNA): TGCGCCAGCAGTTATACAGGGAACACTGAAGCTTTCTCT.

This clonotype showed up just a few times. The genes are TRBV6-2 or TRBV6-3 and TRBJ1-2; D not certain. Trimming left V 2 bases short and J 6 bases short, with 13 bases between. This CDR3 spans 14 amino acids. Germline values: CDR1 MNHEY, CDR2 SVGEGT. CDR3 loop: CASSYEAGADGYTF. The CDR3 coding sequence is TGTGCCAGCAGTTACGAGGCGGGCGCGGATGGCTACACCTTC.